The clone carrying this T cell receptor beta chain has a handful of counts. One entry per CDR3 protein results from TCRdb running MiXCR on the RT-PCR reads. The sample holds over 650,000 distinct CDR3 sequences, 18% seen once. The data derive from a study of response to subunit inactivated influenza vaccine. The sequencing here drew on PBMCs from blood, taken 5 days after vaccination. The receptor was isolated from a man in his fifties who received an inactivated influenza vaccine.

The CDR3 spells CASSTLSGGNNIQYF. CDR3 DNA sequence: TGTGCCAGCAGCACCCTTTCGGGGGGCAATAACATTCAGTACTTC. V and J are TRBV7-9 and TRBJ2-4; TRBD2 might be the D (7 bases). Trimming stripped 5 bases from V and 7 bases from J, with 18 bases between. The CDR3 contains 15 residues. Germline assignment: CDR1 SEHNR and CDR2 FQNEAQ (reference sequence).